What follows are 3 T cell receptor beta chains derived from one specimen sequenced in a study of vaccination and CD4 T cells after COVID-19. Treatment in this sample: roughly ten-day PBMC culture with coronavirus spike peptide pools or control peptides (ViraFEST assay). Cultured CD4+ T-cell DNA underwent Oncomine TCR Beta short-read sequencing. Each CDR3 protein is one row after TCRdb ran MiXCR on the PCR reads. This table holds over 10,000 distinct CDR3 sequences, more than 45% found once. The antigens for these receptors are not known. Sequenced sample: CD4+ T cells from blood, cultured in vitro. These TCRs come from a human donor who had recovered from COVID-19.

The V call is TRBV6-5, the J call TRBJ1-2; no clear D. Trimming cost V 4 bases and J 2 bases, with 11 bases left between them. The CDR3 length is 14 residues. Germline CDR1 is MNHEY and CDR2 is SVGAGI. CDR3: CASSSRGGNYGYTF. The CDR3 DNA is TGTGCCAGCAGTTCGCGGGGTGGAAACTATGGCTACACCTTC.

The chain has TRBV20-1 and TRBJ1-2; 9 positions match TRBD1. The germline CDR1 and CDR2 sequences are DFQATT and SNEGSKA (reference sequence). This CDR3 region has 15 residues. Trimming removed 0 bases from V and 4 bases from J; junction bases left unmatched: 6. DNA for the CDR3: TGCAGTGCTAGAGATCTGCGACAGGGGGGCTATGGCTACACCTTC. Protein product: CSARDLRQGGYGYTF.

The chain couples TRBV29-1 to TRBJ1-2, with 8 bases matching TRBD1. Germline V CDR1 and CDR2: SQVTM, ANQGSEA. V was pared by 4 bases and J by 7 bases, with 11 bases of the junction left unmatched. The CDR3 length is 14 residues. Here the CDR3 DNA reads TGCAGCGTTGTGACAGGGGATTGGGCGGGTGGCTACACCTTC. Its protein product is CSVVTGDWAGGYTF.